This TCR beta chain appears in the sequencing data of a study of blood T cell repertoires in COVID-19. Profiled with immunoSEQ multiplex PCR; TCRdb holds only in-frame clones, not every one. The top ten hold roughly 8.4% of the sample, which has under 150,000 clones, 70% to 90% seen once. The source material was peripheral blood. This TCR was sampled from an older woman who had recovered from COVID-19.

CDR3 coding DNA: TGCGCCAGCAGCCGGGCCTTGAACACTGAAGCTTTCTTT. This sequence encodes CASSRALNTEAFF. The chain links TRBV4-3 to TRBJ1-1, with unresolved D. Looked up from germline, CDR1 is LGHNA and CDR2 is YSLEER. Trimming pared 4 bases from V and 0 bases from J, leaving 6 bases between. The CDR3 totals 13 residues.